A selection of T cell receptor beta chains follows, all from one sample in a study of long-term antiretroviral therapy in people with HIV. The protocol was immunoSEQ multiplex PCR, while the TCRdb copy is restricted to in-frame clones and leaves out a portion. Here the sample spans about 28,000 clones, around 80% being singletons. The sample here was unsorted PBMCs, taken 1.5 years before starting antiretroviral therapy. The source is a man aged 18 to 29 with HIV. CDR3s include the opening cysteine and the closing phenylalanine or tryptophan. The D gene is left open where the match is weak. A clone size is listed for some rows: how often the clone was seen (once, few, many), or a class if it is expanded.

clone_size | j_call | v_call | d_call | cdr3_aa | cdr3_nt
medium-sized | TRBJ2-4 | TRBV7-6 | . | CASSPGYDIQYF | TGTGCCAGCAGCCCAGGGTACGACATTCAGTACTTC
. | TRBJ1-2 | TRBV7-3 | . | CASSPWTRTNYGYTF | TGTGCCAGCAGCCCGTGGACACGAACCAACTATGGCTACACCTTC
. | TRBJ2-1 | TRBV4-1 | . | CASSQLNNEQFF | TGCGCCAGCAGCCAACTCAACAATGAGCAGTTCTTC
. | TRBJ2-2 | TRBV7-2 | TRBD2 | CASSLDGRADTGELFF | TGTGCCAGCAGCTTAGACGGGAGGGCCGACACCGGGGAGCTGTTTTTT
once | TRBJ2-1 | TRBV5-6 | TRBD1 | CASSPGTGFHNEQFF | TGTGCCAGCAGCCCAGGGACAGGGTTTCACAATGAGCAGTTCTTC
few | TRBJ1-5 | TRBV2 | . | CASRVMSNQPQHF | TGTGCCAGCAGAGTAATGAGCAATCAGCCCCAGCATTTT
. | TRBJ2-3 | TRBV7-2 | . | CASSFPGGVTQYF | TGTGCCAGCAGCTTTCCAGGGGGGGTAACGCAGTATTTT
. | TRBJ2-5 | TRBV27 | TRBD2 | CASSLLASGIETQYF | TGTGCCAGCAGTTTATTGGCTAGCGGGATAGAGACCCAGTACTTC
. | TRBJ2-1 | TRBV19 | . | CASSTQGLSEQFF | TGTGCCAGTAGCACACAGGGATTGAGTGAGCAGTTCTTC
few | TRBJ1-2 | TRBV7-9 | . | CASSPTGYGYTF | TGTGCCAGCAGCCCGACGGGCTATGGCTACACCTTC
. | TRBJ2-7 | TRBV29-1 | TRBD1 | CSVEVRGGTGKVGEQYF | TGCAGCGTTGAAGTGAGGGGAGGGACAGGGAAGGTGGGCGAGCAGTACTTC